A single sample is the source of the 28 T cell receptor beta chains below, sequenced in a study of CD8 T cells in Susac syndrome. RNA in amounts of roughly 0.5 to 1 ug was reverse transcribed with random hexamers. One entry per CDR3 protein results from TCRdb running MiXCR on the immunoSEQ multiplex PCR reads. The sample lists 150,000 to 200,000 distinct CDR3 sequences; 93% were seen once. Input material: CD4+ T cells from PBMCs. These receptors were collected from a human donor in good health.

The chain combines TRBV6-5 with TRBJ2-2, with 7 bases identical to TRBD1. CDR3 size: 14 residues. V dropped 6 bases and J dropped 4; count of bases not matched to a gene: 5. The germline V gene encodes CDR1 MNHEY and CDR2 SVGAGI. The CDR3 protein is CASSDRAGTGELFF. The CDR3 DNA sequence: TGTGCCAGCAGCGACAGGGCGGGCACCGGGGAGCTGTTTTTT.

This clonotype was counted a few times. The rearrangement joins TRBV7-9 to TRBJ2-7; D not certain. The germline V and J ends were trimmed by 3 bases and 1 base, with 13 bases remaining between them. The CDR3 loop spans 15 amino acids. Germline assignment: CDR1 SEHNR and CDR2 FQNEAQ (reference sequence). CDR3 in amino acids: CASSFDTVVSYEQYF. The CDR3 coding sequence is TGTGCCAGCAGCTTTGACACCGTCGTTTCCTACGAGCAGTACTTC. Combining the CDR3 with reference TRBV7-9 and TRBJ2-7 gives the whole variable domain DTGVSQNPRHKITKRGQNVTFRCDPISEHNRLYWYRQTLGQGPEFLTYFQNEAQLEKSRLLSDRFSAERPKGSFSTLEIQRTEQGDSAMYLCASSFDTVVSYEQYFGPGTRLTVT.

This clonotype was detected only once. Here the CDR3 reads CASSLAINEQFF. Written as DNA, the CDR3 is TGTGCCAGCAGCTTAGCCATCAATGAGCAGTTCTTC. The V call is TRBV7-8, the J call TRBJ2-1; the D is unclear. The V gene's germline CDR1 is SGHVS and CDR2 FQNEAQ. V was clipped by 0 bases and J by 6 bases, with 3 bases between them. This CDR3 region has 12 residues. Looking up the rest from reference TRBV7-8 and TRBJ2-1 gives the full variable domain: GAGVSQSPRYKVAKRGQDVALRCDPISGHVSLFWYQQALGQGPEFLTYFQNEAQLDKSGLPSDRFFAERPEGSVSTLKIQRTQQEDSAVYLCASSLAINEQFFGPGTRLTVL.

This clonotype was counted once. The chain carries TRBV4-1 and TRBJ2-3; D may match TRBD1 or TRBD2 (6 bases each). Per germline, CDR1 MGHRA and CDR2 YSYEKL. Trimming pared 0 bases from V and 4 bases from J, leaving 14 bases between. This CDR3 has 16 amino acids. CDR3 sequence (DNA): TGCGCCAGCAGCCAAGATGGAGGGGGAAACTCAGATACGCAGTATTTT. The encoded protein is CASSQDGGGNSDTQYF.

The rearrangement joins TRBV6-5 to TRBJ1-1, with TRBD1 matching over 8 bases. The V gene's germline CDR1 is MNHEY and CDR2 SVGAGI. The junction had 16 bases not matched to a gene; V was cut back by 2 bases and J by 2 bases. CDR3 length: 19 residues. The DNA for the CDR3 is TGTGCCAGCAGTTACCGACTACTCCCGGGACAGGCTCCTAACACTGAAGCTTTCTTT. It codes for CASSYRLLPGQAPNTEAFF.

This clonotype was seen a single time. Here the CDR3 DNA reads TGCGCCAGCAGTCCGAGGGATACCACTGAAGCTTTCTTT. Encoded protein: CASSPRDTTEAFF. This sequence joins TRBV5-1 and TRBJ1-1; D is undetermined. V lost 5 bases, J lost 4 bases, and 12 bases lay in between. Germline CDR1 and CDR2: SGHRS and YFSETQ. The CDR3 runs to 13 residues.

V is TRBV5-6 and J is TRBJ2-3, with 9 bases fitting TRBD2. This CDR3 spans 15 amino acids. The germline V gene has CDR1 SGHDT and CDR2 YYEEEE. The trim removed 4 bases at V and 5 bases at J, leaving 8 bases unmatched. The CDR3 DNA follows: TGTGCCAGCAGCCTTAGCGGGGGACCCAGAGATACGCAGTATTTT. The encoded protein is CASSLSGGPRDTQYF.

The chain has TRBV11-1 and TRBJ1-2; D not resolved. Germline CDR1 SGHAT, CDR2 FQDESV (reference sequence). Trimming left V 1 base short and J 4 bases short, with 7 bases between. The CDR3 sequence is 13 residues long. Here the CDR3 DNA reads TGTGCCAGCAGCTTAGATGATGGCTATGGCTACACCTTC. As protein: CASSLDDGYGYTF.

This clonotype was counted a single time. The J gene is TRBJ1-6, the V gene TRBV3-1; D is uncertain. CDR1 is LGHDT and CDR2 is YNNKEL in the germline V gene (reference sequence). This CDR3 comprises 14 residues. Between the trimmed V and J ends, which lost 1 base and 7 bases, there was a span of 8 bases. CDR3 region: CASSQATSNSPLHF. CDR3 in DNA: TGTGCCAGCAGCCAAGCGACGTCCAATTCACCCCTCCACTTT.

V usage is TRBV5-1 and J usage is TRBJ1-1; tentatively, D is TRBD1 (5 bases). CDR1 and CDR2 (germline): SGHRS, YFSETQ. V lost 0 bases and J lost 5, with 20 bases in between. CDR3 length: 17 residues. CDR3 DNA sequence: TGCGCCAGCAGCTTGGCCCGGGGGGGTACAAGTCGGACTGAAGCTTTCTTT. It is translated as CASSLARGGTSRTEAFF.

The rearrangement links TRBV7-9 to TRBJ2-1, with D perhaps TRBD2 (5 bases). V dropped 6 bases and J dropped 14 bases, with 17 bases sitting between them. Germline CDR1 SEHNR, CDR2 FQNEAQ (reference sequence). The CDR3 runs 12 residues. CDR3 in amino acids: CASRQLDSREFF. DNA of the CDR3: TGTGCCAGCAGACAACTAGACTCTCGGGAGTTCTTC.

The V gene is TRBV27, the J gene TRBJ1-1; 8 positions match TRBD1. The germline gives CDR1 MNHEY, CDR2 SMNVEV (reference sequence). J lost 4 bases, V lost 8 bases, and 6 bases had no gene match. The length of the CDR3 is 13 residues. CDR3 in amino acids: CASGDRLGTEAFF. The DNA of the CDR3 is TGTGCCAGCGGGGACAGGCTCGGCACTGAAGCTTTCTTT.

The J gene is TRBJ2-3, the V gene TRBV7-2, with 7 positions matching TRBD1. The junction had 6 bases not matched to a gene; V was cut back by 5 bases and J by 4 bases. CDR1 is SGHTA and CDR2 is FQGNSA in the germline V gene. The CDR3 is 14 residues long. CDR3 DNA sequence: TGTGCCAGCAGCACTGGACAGGCCCCAGATACGCAGTATTTT. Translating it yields CASSTGQAPDTQYF.

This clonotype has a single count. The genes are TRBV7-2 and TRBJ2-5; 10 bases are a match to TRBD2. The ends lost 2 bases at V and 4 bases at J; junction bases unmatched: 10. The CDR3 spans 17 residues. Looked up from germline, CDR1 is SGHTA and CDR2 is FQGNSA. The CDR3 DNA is TGTGCCAGCAGCTTATCCCTACCGGGACTAGCGAGAGAGACCCAGTACTTC. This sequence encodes CASSLSLPGLARETQYF.

As DNA, the CDR3 is TGCAGTGCTAGACTCATGGCCAGGGGGGTTCTGGGCACTGAAGCTTTCTTT. It encodes CSARLMARGVLGTEAFF. This chain uses TRBV20-1 with TRBJ1-1; 7 positions agree with TRBD1. This CDR3 has 17 amino acids. J gave up 4 bases and V 2 bases, and 16 bases lay outside the gene matches. Germline-derived CDR1 and CDR2 are DFQATT and SNEGSKA (reference sequence).

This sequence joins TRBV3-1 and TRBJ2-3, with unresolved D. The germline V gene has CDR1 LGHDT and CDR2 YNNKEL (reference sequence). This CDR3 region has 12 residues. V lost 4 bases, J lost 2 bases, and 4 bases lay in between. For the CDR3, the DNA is TGTGCCAGCAGCCGGGTCACAGATACGCAGTATTTT. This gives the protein CASSRVTDTQYF.

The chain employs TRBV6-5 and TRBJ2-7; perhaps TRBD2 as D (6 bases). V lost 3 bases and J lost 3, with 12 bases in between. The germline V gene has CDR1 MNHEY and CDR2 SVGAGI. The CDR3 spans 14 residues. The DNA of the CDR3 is TGTGCCAGCAGTTATTCAGGAGGGAGCTACGAGCAGTACTTC. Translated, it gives CASSYSGGSYEQYF.

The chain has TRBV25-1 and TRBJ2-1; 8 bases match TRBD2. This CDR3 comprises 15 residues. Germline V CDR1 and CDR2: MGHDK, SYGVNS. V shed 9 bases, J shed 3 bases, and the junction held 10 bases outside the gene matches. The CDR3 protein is CARGSPGLVYNEQFF. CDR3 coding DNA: TGTGCCAGGGGTTCACCGGGACTAGTCTACAATGAGCAGTTCTTC.

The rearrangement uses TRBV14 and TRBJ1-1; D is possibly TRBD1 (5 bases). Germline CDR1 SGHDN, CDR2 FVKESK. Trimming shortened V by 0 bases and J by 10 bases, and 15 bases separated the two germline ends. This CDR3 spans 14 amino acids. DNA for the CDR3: TGTGCCAGCAGCCAAGATTGGGGACGGGAGGGAGCTTTCTTT. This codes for CASSQDWGREGAFF.

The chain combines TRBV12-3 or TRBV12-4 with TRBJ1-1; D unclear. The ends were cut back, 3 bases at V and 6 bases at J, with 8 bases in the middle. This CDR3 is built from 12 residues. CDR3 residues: CASSFPGSEAFF. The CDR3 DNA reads TGTGCCAGCAGTTTTCCGGGATCTGAAGCTTTCTTT.

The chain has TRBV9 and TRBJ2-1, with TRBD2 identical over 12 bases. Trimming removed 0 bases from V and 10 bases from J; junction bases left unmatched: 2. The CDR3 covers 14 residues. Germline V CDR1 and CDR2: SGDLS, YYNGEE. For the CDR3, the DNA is TGTGCCAGCAGCGTAGTCGGACTAGCGGGAGAGCAGTTCTTC. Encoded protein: CASSVVGLAGEQFF.

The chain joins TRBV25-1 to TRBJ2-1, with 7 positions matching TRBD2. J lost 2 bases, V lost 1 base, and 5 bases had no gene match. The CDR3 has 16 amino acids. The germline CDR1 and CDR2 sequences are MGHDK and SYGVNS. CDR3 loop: CASSEWGGMTYNEQFF. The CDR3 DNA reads TGTGCCAGCAGTGAATGGGGGGGGATGACCTACAATGAGCAGTTCTTC.

The CDR3 is CSARDVAVSSYEQYV. As DNA, the CDR3 is TGCAGTGCTAGAGATGTTGCGGTAAGCTCCTACGAGCAGTACGTC. The rearrangement uses TRBV20-1 and TRBJ2-7; D not resolved. The V gene lost 0 bases and the J gene lost 0 bases, with 12 bases spanning the gap. This CDR3 contains 15 residues. Germline CDR1 is DFQATT and CDR2 is SNEGSKA (reference sequence).

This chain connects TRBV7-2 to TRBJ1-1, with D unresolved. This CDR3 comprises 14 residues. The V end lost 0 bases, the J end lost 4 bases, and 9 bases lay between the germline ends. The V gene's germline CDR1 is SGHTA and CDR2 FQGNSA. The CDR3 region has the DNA TGTGCCAGCAGCTTAGCGGCTCTGGGCACTGAAGCTTTCTTT. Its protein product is CASSLAALGTEAFF.

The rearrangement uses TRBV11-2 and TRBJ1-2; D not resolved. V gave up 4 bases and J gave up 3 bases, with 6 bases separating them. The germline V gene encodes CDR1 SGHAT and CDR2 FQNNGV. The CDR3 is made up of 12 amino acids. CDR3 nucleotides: TGTGCCAGCAGCTCCGAGCACTATGGCTACACCTTC. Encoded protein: CASSSEHYGYTF.

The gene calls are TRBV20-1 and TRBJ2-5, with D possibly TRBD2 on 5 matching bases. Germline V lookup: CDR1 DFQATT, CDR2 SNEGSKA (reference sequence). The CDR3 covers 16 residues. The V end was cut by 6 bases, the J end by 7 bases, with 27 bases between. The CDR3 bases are TGCAGTGCACTTCGACGGGAAGCAAACGAGATAGGGACCCAGTACTTC. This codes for CSALRREANEIGTQYF.

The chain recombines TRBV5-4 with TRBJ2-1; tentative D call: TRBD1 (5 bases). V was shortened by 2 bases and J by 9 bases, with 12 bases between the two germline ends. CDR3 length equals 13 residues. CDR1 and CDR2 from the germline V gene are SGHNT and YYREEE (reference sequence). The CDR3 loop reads CASSFQGQGEQFF. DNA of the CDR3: TGTGCCAGCAGCTTTCAGGGTCAGGGTGAGCAGTTCTTC.

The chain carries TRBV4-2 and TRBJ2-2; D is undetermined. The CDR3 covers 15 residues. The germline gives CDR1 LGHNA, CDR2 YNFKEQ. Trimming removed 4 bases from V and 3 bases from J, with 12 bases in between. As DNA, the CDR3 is TGTGCCAGCAGCCTCTCTTCTAGGGACACCGGGGAGCTGTTTTTT. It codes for CASSLSSRDTGELFF.